This T cell receptor (beta chain) was profiled in a study of blood T cell repertoires in COVID-19 (dated by TCRdb to the early 2020s). In terms of the full investigation: Samples covering the acute and convalescent phases of COVID-19 were provided by collaborators in the United States, Italy and Spain. The material from the prospective study consisted of cDNA or gDNA derived from T cells, B-cell-depleted T cells, or PBMCs. Deeply sampled blood TCRbeta repertoires from subjects exposed to, actively infected with, or recovered from COVID-19 were included in the dataset. The repertoires were made available in a free public database intended to serve as a resource for research on the immune response to SARS-CoV-2. Samples came from the ongoing ImmuneRACE study (first 160 participants) plus 1,254 subjects from 6 global collaborators. A de-identified subject ID, COVID-19 status, age in years and sex were almost always included in the sample metadata. HLA class I and class II types, where available, came from metadata supplied by the sample provider rather than from assay-based typing. Overall study outcomes, separate from this receptor: The amount of clinical and demographic metadata varied by source and participant and was provided uncurated.

Of note for this clone: This clone's antigen is unknown. Base qualities are not at hand, and no much larger clone is one base apart.

Sequences LGHDT (CDR1) and YNNKEL (CDR2) are obtained from the germline V gene (reference sequence). Here V drops 5 bases and J drops 5 bases, and the junction holds 8 bases not matched to any gene. The CDR3 spans 15 residues, from the cysteine through the phenylalanine. The read is trimmed to its CDR3 DNA, 45 bases read in frame from base 1. TCRbeta CDR3 regions were amplified from genomic DNA using the immunoSEQ Assay, a bias-controlled multiplex PCR. The study's own analysis went as follows. The number of nucleated cells in each sample was estimated from the amplification of reference gene primers within the assay. To quantify the absolute abundance of each unique TCRbeta CDR3 rearrangement, sequence reads were collapsed and filtered. For each sample, productive Simpson clonality was calculated as the square root of Simpson's diversity index across productive rearrangements. In TCRdb, the immuneACCESS table is reduced to in-frame sequences with V and J assigned. These tables do not hold every clone; where another copy was compared, an unresolved V gene accounts for under half, and the others remain unexplained. From that table come the V and J calls and clone size; the DNA was used to work out D and trimming. Across this sample there are about 250,000 clones, with 80% to 90% seen only once. Approximately 5.9% of the sample belongs to the ten largest clones.

Each collaborating institution followed its own protocols to collect whole blood in K2EDTA tubes. For TCRbeta analysis, collaborators shipped samples in one of three forms: frozen whole blood, isolated PBMCs, or DNA extracted from either of those sample types. This TCR derives from a man older than 75 with acute or convalescent COVID-19. Source material: peripheral blood. Recombination joined TRBV3-1 (or the pseudogene TRBV3-2) with TRBJ2-1; 8 central bases correspond to TRBD2. The CDR3 in this case is CASSAREGNHNEQFF. The DNA reads as follows: TGTGCCAGCAGCGCCCGGGAGGGCAACCACAATGAGCAGTTCTTC.